Included here is one T cell receptor beta chain sequence, with context. One entry per CDR3 protein, called by TCRdb with MiXCR from the 5' RACE reads. The sample records approximately 47,000 distinct CDR3 sequences, about a fifth being singletons. V shed 0 bases and J shed 7 bases, with 16 bases lying between them. There are 16 residues in the CDR3. Germline V CDR1 and CDR2: LGHNA, YNFKEQ. The sample originates from a study of chronic HIV infection and antiretroviral therapy. The sequenced sample was peripheral blood. The J gene is TRBJ2-1, the V gene TRBV4-2; D may match TRBD1 or TRBD2 (5 bases each). The receptor was derived from an adult who had HIV and had not received antiretroviral therapy, or was an uninfected healthy control (not recorded which). The CDR3 here is CASSQDPGGPGNEQFF. The CDR3 DNA follows: TGTGCCAGCAGCCAAGATCCTGGAGGCCCAGGGAATGAGCAGTTCTTC.